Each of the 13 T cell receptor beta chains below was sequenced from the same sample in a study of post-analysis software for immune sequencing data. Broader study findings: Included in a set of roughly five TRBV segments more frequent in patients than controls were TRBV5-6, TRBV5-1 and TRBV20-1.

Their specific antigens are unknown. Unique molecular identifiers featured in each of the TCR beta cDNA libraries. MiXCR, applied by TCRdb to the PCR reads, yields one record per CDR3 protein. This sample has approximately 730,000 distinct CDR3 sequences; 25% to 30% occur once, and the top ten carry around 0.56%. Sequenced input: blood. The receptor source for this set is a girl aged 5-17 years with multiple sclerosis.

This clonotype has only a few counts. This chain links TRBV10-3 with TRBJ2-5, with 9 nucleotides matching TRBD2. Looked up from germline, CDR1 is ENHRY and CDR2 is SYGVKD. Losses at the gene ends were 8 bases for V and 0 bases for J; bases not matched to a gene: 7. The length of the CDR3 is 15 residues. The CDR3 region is CAIAAGGWYQETQYF. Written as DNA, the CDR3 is TGTGCCATCGCCGCGGGGGGGTGGTACCAAGAGACCCAGTACTTC.

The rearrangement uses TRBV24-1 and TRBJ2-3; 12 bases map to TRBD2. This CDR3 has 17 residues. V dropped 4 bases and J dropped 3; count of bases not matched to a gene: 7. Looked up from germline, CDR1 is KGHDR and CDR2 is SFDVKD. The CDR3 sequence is CATSDRTSGAPTDTQYF. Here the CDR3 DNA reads TGTGCCACCAGTGACAGGACTAGCGGGGCGCCTACAGATACGCAGTATTTT.

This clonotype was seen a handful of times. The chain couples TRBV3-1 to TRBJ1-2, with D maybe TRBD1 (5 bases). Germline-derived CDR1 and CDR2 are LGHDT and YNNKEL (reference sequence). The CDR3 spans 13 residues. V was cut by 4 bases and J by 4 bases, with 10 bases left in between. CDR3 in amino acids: CASSPRGPYGYTF. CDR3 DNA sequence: TGTGCCAGCAGCCCACGGGGCCCCTATGGCTACACCTTC.

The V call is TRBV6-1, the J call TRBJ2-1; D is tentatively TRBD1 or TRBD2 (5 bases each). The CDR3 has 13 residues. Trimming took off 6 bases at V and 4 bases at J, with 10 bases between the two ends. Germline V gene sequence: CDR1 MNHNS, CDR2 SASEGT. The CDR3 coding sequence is TGTGCCAGCAGCGAGGGACGTTACAATGAGCAGTTCTTC. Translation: CASSEGRYNEQFF.

The CDR3 nucleotides read TGCAGTGCTAGTGAGTATGAAGCGGGACACACCTACGAGCAGTACTTC. Translation gives CSASEYEAGHTYEQYF. The chain has TRBV20-1 and TRBJ2-7; possibly TRBD2 for D (7 bases). The germline CDR1 and CDR2 sequences are DFQATT and SNEGSKA (reference sequence). Trimming cost V 3 bases and J 2 bases, with 20 bases left between them. The CDR3 has 16 residues.

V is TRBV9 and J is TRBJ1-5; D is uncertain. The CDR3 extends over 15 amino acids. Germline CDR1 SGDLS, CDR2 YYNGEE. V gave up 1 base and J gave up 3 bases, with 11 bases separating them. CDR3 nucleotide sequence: TGTGCCAGCAGCGTAAGCACGGGCGACAATCAGCCCCAGCATTTT. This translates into CASSVSTGDNQPQHF. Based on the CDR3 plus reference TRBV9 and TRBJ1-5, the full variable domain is DSGVTQTPKHLITATGQRVTLRCSPRSGDLSVYWYQQSLDQGLQFLIQYYNGEERAKGNILERFSAQQFPDLHSELNLSSLELGDSALYFCASSVSTGDNQPQHFGDGTRLSIL.

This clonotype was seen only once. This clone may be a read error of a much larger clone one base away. In DNA form, the CDR3 reads TGTGTCAGCAGCTTATTTTCCCCTGGGGATACGCAGTATTTT. This gives the protein CVSSLFSPGDTQYF. The V gene is TRBV7-2, the J gene TRBJ2-3, with D unresolved. The germline V gene has CDR1 SGHTA and CDR2 FQGNSA. The CDR3 is 14 amino acids.

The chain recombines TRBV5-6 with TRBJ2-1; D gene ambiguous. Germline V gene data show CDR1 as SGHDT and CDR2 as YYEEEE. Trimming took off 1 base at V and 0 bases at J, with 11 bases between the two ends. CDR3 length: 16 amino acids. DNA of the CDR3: TGTGCCAGCAGCTTGTATTTTTACTACTCCTACAATGAGCAGTTCTTC. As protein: CASSLYFYYSYNEQFF.

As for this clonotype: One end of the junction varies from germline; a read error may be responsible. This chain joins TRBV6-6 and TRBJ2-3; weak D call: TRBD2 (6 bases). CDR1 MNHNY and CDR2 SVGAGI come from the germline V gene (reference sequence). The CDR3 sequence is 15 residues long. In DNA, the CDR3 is TGCAAAACCGGGACTCAGCGGAAGGTCCCAGATACGCAGTATTTT. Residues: CKTGTQRKVPDTQYF.

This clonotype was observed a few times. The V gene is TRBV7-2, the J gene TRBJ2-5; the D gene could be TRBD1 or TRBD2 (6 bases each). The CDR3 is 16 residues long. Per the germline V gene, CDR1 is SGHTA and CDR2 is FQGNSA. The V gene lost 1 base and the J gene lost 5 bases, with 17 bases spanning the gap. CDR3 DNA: TGTGCCAGCAGCTTAGGGGGGGCTGCTAGAGGGGAGACCCAGTACTTC. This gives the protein CASSLGGAARGETQYF. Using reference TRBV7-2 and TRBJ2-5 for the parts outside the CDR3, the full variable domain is GAGVSQSPSNKVTEKGKDVELRCDPISGHTALYWYRQSLGQGLEFLIYFQGNSAPDKSGLPSDRFSAERTGGSVSTLTIQRTQQEDSAVYLCASSLGGAARGETQYFGPGTRLLVL.

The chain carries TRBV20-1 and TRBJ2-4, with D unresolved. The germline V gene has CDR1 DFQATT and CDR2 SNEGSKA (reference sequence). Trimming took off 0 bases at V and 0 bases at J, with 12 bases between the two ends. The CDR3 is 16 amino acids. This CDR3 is CSARDLREIAKNIQYF. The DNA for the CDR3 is TGCAGTGCTAGAGATCTAAGGGAAATAGCCAAAAACATTCAGTACTTC.

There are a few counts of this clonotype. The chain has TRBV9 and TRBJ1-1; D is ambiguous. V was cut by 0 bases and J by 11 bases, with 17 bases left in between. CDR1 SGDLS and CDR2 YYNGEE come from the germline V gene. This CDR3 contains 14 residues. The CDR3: CASSVESKGGEAFF. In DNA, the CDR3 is TGTGCCAGCAGCGTAGAATCGAAGGGAGGCGAGGCTTTCTTT.

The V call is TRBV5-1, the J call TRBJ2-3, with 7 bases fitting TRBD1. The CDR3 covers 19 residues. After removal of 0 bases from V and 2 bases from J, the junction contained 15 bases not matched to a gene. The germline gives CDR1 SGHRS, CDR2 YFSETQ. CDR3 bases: TGCGCCAGCAGCTTGGGGGCCAGGGGGACACGATCAATCACAGATACGCAGTATTTT. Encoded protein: CASSLGARGTRSITDTQYF.